The 21 T cell receptor beta chains reported below all come from one sample, sequenced in a study of tumor-infiltrating lymphocytes in primary liver carcinoma. Co-extraction of both nucleic acids (RNA and DNA) used roughly 18-32 mg of unsorted bulk tissue. Reverse transcription of approximately 500 ng total RNA with a constant-region primer produced TCR beta cDNA. Three rounds of nested multiplex PCR with slightly modified ARM-PCR produced TCR beta libraries. PCR rounds one and two used TRBV1-TRBV30 forward primers with a C-beta reverse primer for 10 cycles each. Each CDR3 protein is one row after TCRdb ran MiXCR on the multiplex PCR reads. There are 100,000 or so distinct CDR3 sequences in the sample; around 84% occur only once, and around 21% lies in the top ten. The sequenced material came from liver tumor tissue from sampling region 3. Subset reported: tumor region T3, left-lateral pole. Every receptor here comes from a man in his forties with primary liver carcinoma and hepatitis B virus infection.

Points on this clonotype: The conserved closing phenylalanine or tryptophan is absent in this CDR3, likely reflecting a read error. Because the CDR3's place on the DNA is in doubt, the DNA is left out and the CDR3 is given as listed by TCRdb. The rearrangement links TRBV11-2 to TRBJ2-5; TRBD2 reflects the table's D call only, with no check against the DNA. From germline, CDR1 is SGHAT and CDR2 FQNNGV. From its first to its last residue, the CDR3 has 17 amino acids. The CDR3 sequence: CASSLRLAGDSSKTQYL.

Remarks on this clonotype: Since no conserved phenylalanine or tryptophan closes the CDR3, a read error is the likely cause. The chain joins TRBV7-9 to TRBJ2-3; TRBD1 aligns across 8 bases. The CDR3 is 15 residues long. Trimming at V came to 6 bases and at J to 8 bases, leaving 13 bases not matched to a gene. Looked up from germline, CDR1 is SEHNR and CDR2 is FQNEAQ (reference sequence). The CDR3: CASRSDRDGAGTQYS. The CDR3, as DNA: TGTGCCAGCAGGTCGGACAGGGACGGGGCAGGTACGCAGTATTCT.

About this clonotype itself: Without the conserved terminal phenylalanine or tryptophan, this CDR3 likely stems from a read error. The chain carries TRBV7-9 and TRBJ2-5; maybe TRBD1 (6 bases). The CDR3 spans 14 residues. Germline CDR1 reads SEHNR; CDR2 reads FQNEAQ (reference sequence). V shed 2 bases and J shed 5 bases, with 12 bases lying between them. The CDR3 reads CASSLSRGDETQYL. CDR3 sequence (DNA): TGTGCCAGCAGCTTATCCAGGGGAGACGAGACCCAGTACTTG.

This clonotype was seen a handful of times. One junction end does not reproduce the germline sequence, and a read error may be involved. This rearrangement joins TRBV12-3 or TRBV12-4 to TRBJ1-2; 11 bases line up with TRBD1. This CDR3 spans 14 amino acids. CDR3 nucleotide sequence: TGTGCCAGCTTACGGACAGGGGGCTATGATGGTTACACCTTC. Its translation: CASLRTGGYDGYTF.

The chain is built from TRBV11-2 and TRBJ2-6; possibly TRBD2 for D (6 bases). The CDR3 is 15 amino acids. Germline V gene lookup returns CDR1 SGHAT and CDR2 FQNNGV. The CDR3, as DNA: TGTGTCACCCAGCGGCCGCGCTCTGGGACTAACGTCCTGACTTTC. Its protein product is CVTQRPRSGTNVLTF.

The V and J genes are TRBV7-9 and TRBJ2-1; D not resolved. The CDR3 loop spans 11 amino acids. Germline-derived CDR1 and CDR2 are SEHNR and FQNEAQ (reference sequence). CDR3 nucleotides: TGTGTAAGCAGCCCCCAGGCGGAGCAGTTCTTC. Amino acids: CVSSPQAEQFF.

A remark on this clonotype: Its ends do not fully match the called genes, so a read error is possible. The chain recombines TRBV11-2 with TRBJ2-2; a possible D gene is TRBD2 (6 bases). This CDR3 has 14 amino acids. Germline CDR1 SGHAT, CDR2 FQNNGV. DNA for the CDR3: TGTGCCAGCAGCATATACTCGGACACCCGGGAGCTATTTTTC. Protein: CASSIYSDTRELFF.

In regard to this clonotype: The missing conserved phenylalanine or tryptophan at the end of this CDR3 makes a read error likely. The rearrangement joins TRBV7-8 to TRBJ2-1, with D perhaps matching TRBD2 (5 bases). The germline V and J ends were trimmed by 10 bases and 7 bases, with 20 bases remaining between them. The CDR3 extends over 14 amino acids. Germline V CDR1 and CDR2: SGHVS, FQNEAQ. This CDR3 reads CATSPAGRGNEQFL. The CDR3 bases are TGTGCCACCAGTCCAGCCGGCCGCGGGAATGAGCAGTTCCTC.

A note on this clonotype: A junction end diverges from the germline sequence, so it may reflect a read error. The chain recombines TRBV6-6 with TRBJ1-5; D call uncertain. In germline, CDR1 is MNHNY, CDR2 SVGAGI (reference sequence). The CDR3 runs 14 residues. The CDR3: CARSYEQFNQHQHF. CDR3 DNA: TGTGCCAGAAGTTACGAACAATTCAATCAGCACCAGCATTTT.

The CDR3: CSASGGLAISTEAFF. DNA of the CDR3: TGCAGCGCATCGGGGGGGTTGGCTATTAGCACTGAAGCTTTCTTT. The genes are TRBV29-1 and TRBJ1-1; TRBD1 is a possible D gene (5 bases). V shed 7 bases and J shed 4 bases, with 22 bases lying between them. This CDR3 contains 15 residues. Germline CDR1 reads SQVTM; CDR2 reads ANQGSEA.

Points on this clonotype: A read error may produce the germline difference seen at one junction end. The chain has TRBV12-3 or TRBV12-4 and TRBJ2-3, with D unclear. CDR3 size: 15 residues. CDR3: CASSSASVRTDTHYF. For the CDR3, the DNA is TGTGCTAGCAGTTCTGCGAGCGTACGCACAGATACACATTATTTT.

The chain combines TRBV6-6 with TRBJ2-7, with TRBD1 matching over 8 bases. CDR3 size: 17 residues. J lost 3 bases, V lost 6 bases, and 16 bases had no gene match. Germline V gives CDR1 MNHNY, CDR2 SVGAGI (reference sequence). CDR3 nucleotide sequence: TGTGCCAGCAGCCCTGGACTAAGCAGGGGGCAAAACTACGAGCAGTACTTC. Translated: CASSPGLSRGQNYEQYF.

The chain employs TRBV18 and TRBJ1-5; D not certain. Trimming took off 0 bases at V and 4 bases at J, with 10 bases between the two ends. The CDR3 runs 15 residues. Per germline, CDR1 KGHSH and CDR2 LQKENI. CDR3 residues: CASSPPGASNQPQHF. As DNA, the CDR3 is TGTGCCAGCTCACCACCGGGAGCGTCGAATCAGCCCCAGCATTTT.

As concerns this clonotype: An end of the junction differs from the germline gene, which may be a read error. As DNA, the CDR3 is TGTGTCAGCAGCCCCGGGACAGGGGGCACAGATACGCAGTATTTT. Residues: CVSSPGTGGTDTQYF. The rearrangement uses TRBV13 and TRBJ2-3; TRBD1 matches 10 bases. Germline CDR1 and CDR2: PRHDT and FYEKMQ (reference sequence). The CDR3 is 15 residues long.

V and J are TRBV5-4 and TRBJ2-1; D perhaps matches TRBD2 (7 bases). Germline CDR1 and CDR2: SGHNT and YYREEE (reference sequence). V shed 4 bases and J shed 14 bases, with 19 bases lying between them. The CDR3 spans 13 residues. The chain's CDR3 is CASSRRGGVEEFF. CDR3 in DNA: TGTGCCAGCAGCCGAAGGGGGGGAGTAGAGGAGTTCTTC.

To note about this clonotype: Mismatch with germline at one junction end may stem from a read error. CDR3 sequence reads: CASDLGLAGTDTQYF. CDR3 coding DNA: TGTGCCAGCGACCTAGGACTAGCGGGAACAGATACGCAATATTTT. This chain links TRBV6-5 with TRBJ2-3; TRBD2 agrees at 12 bases. CDR3 size: 15 residues. From germline, CDR1 is MNHEY and CDR2 SVGAGI.

The gene calls are TRBV6-1 and TRBJ2-2, with TRBD2 matching 16 bases. Germline V gene data show CDR1 as MNHNS and CDR2 as SASEGT. V was clipped by 6 bases and J by 15 bases; unmatched bases: 19. The CDR3 length is 18 residues. The CDR3 region has the DNA TGTGCCAGCAGGGAGGGACTAGCGGGAGGGCTCGGCACCGGGGTGTTGTTTTTT. Translation: CASREGLAGGLGTGVLFF.

Comment on this clonotype: A junction boundary mismatches the germline segment, possibly from a read error. This chain connects TRBV6-2 or TRBV6-3 to TRBJ2-5; D perhaps matches TRBD1 (5 bases). CDR3 size: 12 residues. Germline V gene data show CDR1 as MNHEY and CDR2 as SVGEGT. For the CDR3, the DNA is TGTGCCAGCAGCGACAGCCAAGAGACCCAGTATTTC. The encoded protein is CASSDSQETQYF.

In its sample, this clonotype was seen once. One junction end does not reproduce the germline sequence, and a read error may be involved. The chain couples TRBV6-6 to TRBJ2-4, with D maybe TRBD2 (6 bases). CDR3 length equals 14 residues. The V gene's germline CDR1 is MNHNY and CDR2 SVGAGI (reference sequence). In nucleotides, the CDR3 is TGTGCCTGCAGTTACTCTGGGGACTTGGGGACCCAATACTTC. Residues: CACSYSGDLGTQYF.

The CDR3 is CAGNSRGTGADTQYF. The CDR3 nucleotides read TGTGCCGGCAATTCCAGAGGTACTGGGGCCGATACGCAGTATTTT. The V gene is TRBV6-1, the J gene TRBJ2-3; possible D gene TRBD1, 5 bases. There are 15 residues in the CDR3. Germline assignment: CDR1 MNHNS and CDR2 SASEGT. V lost 11 bases and J 6 bases, leaving 24 bases between the germline ends.

On this clonotype: A much larger clone sits a single nucleotide away, making a read error possible. V and J are TRBV21-1 and TRBJ1-1. TRBV21-1 is noted as a pseudogene. The CDR3 is 13 residues long. The DNA for the CDR3 is TGTGCCAGCAGCGGGCTAAAAGTAACTGAAGCTTTCTTT. Its protein is CASSGLKVTEAFF.